Listed here are 22 T cell receptor beta chains from one sample, sequenced in a study of identical twins. TCRdb processed the 5' RACE reads anew with MiXCR; each CDR3 protein has one entry. The data hold fewer than 550,000 distinct CDR3 sequences, with more than 13% observed a single time. These data also formed part of another study, on yellow fever vaccine responses in identical twins.

The sequenced material came from CD4+ T cells sorted from blood. The source is a woman aged 18-29 years in good health.

This sequence joins TRBV18 and TRBJ2-5, with D uncertain. The length of the CDR3 is 14 residues. Germline CDR1 reads KGHSH; CDR2 reads LQKENI. V was pared by 2 bases and J by 5 bases, with 12 bases between. CDR3 bases: TGTGCCAGCTCACCAGCGAGCTCGCGGGAGACCCAGTACTTC. It is translated as CASSPASSRETQYF.

In this sample, this clonotype turned up many times. CDR3 DNA: TGTGCCAGCAGCCAAGATCTGGGGGACGTCGGGGATACGCAGTATTTT. Translation: CASSQDLGDVGDTQYF. V gene TRBV3-1 combines with J gene TRBJ2-3; D possibly uses TRBD1 or TRBD2 (5 bases each). Germline V gives CDR1 LGHDT, CDR2 YNNKEL (reference sequence). V lost 0 bases and J 6 bases, leaving 16 bases between the germline ends. The CDR3 totals 16 residues.

This clonotype appeared a few times. The rearrangement uses TRBV20-1 and TRBJ2-3, with 7 bases fitting TRBD2. V was clipped by 6 bases and J by 5 bases; unmatched bases: 14. Germline CDR1 is DFQATT and CDR2 is SNEGSKA (reference sequence). The length of the CDR3 is 15 residues. The CDR3 DNA follows: TGCAGTGCCGAGGACCCTACCCCGGGAGGAGATACGCAGTATTTT. Translating it yields CSAEDPTPGGDTQYF.

This chain connects TRBV7-3 to TRBJ2-7, with D possibly being TRBD1 (5 bases). This CDR3 has 15 residues. V lost 2 bases to trimming and J lost 4 bases, with 15 bases between them. Germline CDR1 is SGHTA and CDR2 is FQGTGA. The CDR3 is CASSLGADSFYEQYF. Here the CDR3 DNA reads TGTGCCAGCAGCTTAGGTGCCGACAGTTTTTACGAGCAGTACTTC.

This clonotype was picked up a small number of times. The chain couples TRBV15 to TRBJ2-1; D ambiguous. The ends were cut back, 0 bases at V and 5 bases at J, with 8 bases in the middle. Per the germline V gene, CDR1 is LNHNV and CDR2 is YYDKDF (reference sequence). This CDR3 is 14 amino acids long. Here the CDR3 DNA reads TGTGCCACCAGCAGAGATGTTGCTAACAATGAGCAGTTCTTC. Its translation: CATSRDVANNEQFF. The variable domain in full, with the rest retrieved from reference TRBV15 and TRBJ2-1, is DAMVIQNPRYQVTQFGKPVTLSCSQTLNHNVMYWYQQKSSQAPKLLFHYYDKDFNNEADTPDNFQSRRPNTSFCFLDIRSPGLGDTAMYLCATSRDVANNEQFFGPGTRLTVL.

The gene calls are TRBV29-1 and TRBJ2-1; D gene unclear. The CDR3 extends over 14 amino acids. V lost 3 bases to trimming and J lost 2 bases, with 11 bases between them. Germline V gene lookup returns CDR1 SQVTM and CDR2 ANQGSEA. The CDR3 nucleotides read TGCAGCGTTGATCTAATGCCCCCCTACAATGAGCAGTTCTTC. It codes for CSVDLMPPYNEQFF.

The sample holds a few counts of this clonotype. The chain joins TRBV6-2 or TRBV6-3 to TRBJ2-7; D is unclear. The CDR3 length is 12 residues. V lost 6 bases to trimming and J lost 7 bases, with 13 bases between them. Germline-derived CDR1 and CDR2 are MNHEY and SVGEGT. The CDR3 coding sequence is TGTGCCAGCAGCTTTACCCTCGGGGAGCAGTACTTC. Translating it yields CASSFTLGEQYF.

The gene calls are TRBV12-3 or TRBV12-4 and TRBJ2-5; 11 bases fit TRBD2. This CDR3 is 16 amino acids long. After removal of 7 bases from V and 5 bases from J, the junction contained 12 bases not matched to a gene. Here the CDR3 reads CASTPAVAGGPETQYF. CDR3 in DNA: TGTGCCAGCACGCCGGCCGTAGCGGGGGGGCCTGAGACCCAGTACTTC.

CDR3 protein: CATSTDPGLYNEQFF. The CDR3 DNA reads as TGTGCCACCAGCACAGACCCTGGACTCTACAATGAGCAGTTCTTC. The chain combines TRBV15 with TRBJ2-1; weak D call: TRBD2 (5 bases). The germline V and J ends were trimmed by 4 bases and 3 bases, with 13 bases remaining between them. The CDR3 has 15 amino acids. Germline CDR1 is LNHNV and CDR2 is YYDKDF (reference sequence).

This chain uses TRBV11-2 with TRBJ2-2; D is uncertain. V lost 3 bases and J lost 6, with 23 bases in between. Germline CDR1 is SGHAT and CDR2 is FQNNGV. This CDR3 region has 18 residues. The CDR3 reads CASSFSLGSPAYAGELFF. The CDR3, as DNA: TGTGCCAGCAGCTTTAGTCTGGGAAGCCCCGCTTACGCCGGGGAGCTGTTTTTT.

Only a few counts were recorded for this clonotype. The J gene is TRBJ2-3, the V gene TRBV6-1; D unresolved. Germline CDR1 and CDR2: MNHNS and SASEGT. V dropped 8 bases and J dropped 3 bases, with 12 bases sitting between them. The CDR3 runs 13 residues. CDR3 sequence: CASSVRRTDTQYF. The CDR3 DNA reads TGTGCCAGCTCGGTCAGGCGGACAGATACGCAGTATTTT.

The CDR3 loop is CASRRAAGELFF. CDR3 DNA: TGTGCCAGCCGCCGCGCCGCCGGGGAGCTGTTTTTT. The chain uses TRBV27 and TRBJ2-2; D is unresolved. The CDR3 contains 12 residues. Germline CDR1 MNHEY, CDR2 SMNVEV (reference sequence). V was trimmed by 8 bases and J by 6 bases, leaving 10 bases between them.

The rearrangement links TRBV5-1 to TRBJ1-1; possibly TRBD1 for D (5 bases). The CDR3 runs to 16 residues. Germline V lookup: CDR1 SGHRS, CDR2 YFSETQ. Trimming pared 1 base from V and 0 bases from J, leaving 13 bases between. The CDR3 DNA is TGCGCCAGCAGCTTGTGGTCCGGCAGGGTGAACACTGAAGCTTTCTTT. Translation: CASSLWSGRVNTEAFF.

This clonotype was counted only a few times. The V call is TRBV20-1, the J call TRBJ2-2; 10 bases agree with TRBD1. J gave up 6 bases and V 6 bases, and 10 bases lay outside the gene matches. The CDR3 has 15 residues. Germline V gene lookup returns CDR1 DFQATT and CDR2 SNEGSKA (reference sequence). This chain's CDR3 is CSASDGTGDAGELFF. CDR3 nucleotides: TGCAGTGCGAGCGATGGGACAGGGGATGCCGGGGAGCTGTTTTTT.

This clonotype was observed a handful of times. The V gene is TRBV6-1, the J gene TRBJ2-3, with D perhaps TRBD1 (5 bases). Per the germline V gene, CDR1 is MNHNS and CDR2 is SASEGT. V was clipped by 5 bases and J by 6 bases, with 9 bases between them. The CDR3 extends over 12 amino acids. This chain's CDR3 is CASSYAGDTQYF. DNA of the CDR3: TGTGCCAGCAGTTACGCAGGGGATACGCAGTATTTT.

A few counts support this clonotype. This chain connects TRBV12-3 or TRBV12-4 to TRBJ2-1; D gene ambiguous. Trimming removed 0 bases at V and 6 bases at J, with 9 bases between. The CDR3 covers 14 residues. The CDR3, as DNA: TGTGCCAGCAGTTTAGCGTTCGGTGGCAATGAGCAGTTCTTC. This codes for CASSLAFGGNEQFF.

This clonotype occurred a few times. The CDR3: CSLGASGSRTDTQYF. CDR3 nucleotides: TGCAGTTTGGGGGCTAGCGGGAGTCGTACAGATACGCAGTATTTT. The chain couples TRBV29-1 to TRBJ2-3; 10 nucleotides line up with TRBD2. There are 15 residues in the CDR3. CDR1 and CDR2 from the germline V gene are SQVTM and ANQGSEA.

The gene calls are TRBV7-9 and TRBJ1-5; 11 positions agree with TRBD1. Germline-derived CDR1 and CDR2 are SEHNR and FQNEAQ (reference sequence). The V gene end was trimmed by 1 base and the J gene end by 6 bases; junction bases not matched to a gene: 5. CDR3 length: 16 amino acids. As DNA, the CDR3 is TGTGCCAGCAGCTTAGGTGGGACAGGGGGGATTCAGCCCCAGCATTTT. This sequence encodes CASSLGGTGGIQPQHF.

The chain has TRBV7-2 and TRBJ1-2; 7 nucleotides line up with TRBD1. CDR1 is SGHTA and CDR2 is FQGNSA in the germline V gene. The CDR3 is 13 residues long. V was pared by 5 bases and J by 5 bases, with 5 bases of the junction left unmatched. The CDR3 region has the DNA TGTGCCAGCAGCAGAGACAGGGAATATGGCTACACCTTC. Encoded protein: CASSRDREYGYTF.

This clonotype was recorded many times. The V gene is TRBV10-3, the J gene TRBJ2-1; a possible D gene is TRBD2 (5 bases). This CDR3 has 14 amino acids. Germline V lookup: CDR1 ENHRY, CDR2 SYGVKD. V lost 7 bases and J 6 bases, leaving 16 bases between the germline ends. This CDR3 reads CAITRERSGNEQFF. In DNA form, the CDR3 reads TGTGCCATCACGAGGGAGAGGAGTGGCAATGAGCAGTTCTTC.

The chain has TRBV29-1 and TRBJ1-6, with D tentatively TRBD1 (6 bases). V was clipped by 4 bases and J by 5 bases, with 12 bases between them. The CDR3 has 14 amino acids. Per germline, CDR1 SQVTM and CDR2 ANQGSEA. CDR3 region: CSVGGGADNSPLHF. The CDR3 bases are TGCAGCGTTGGTGGGGGCGCCGATAATTCACCCCTCCACTTT.

The chain joins TRBV7-2 to TRBJ2-7; 7 nucleotides match TRBD2. CDR3 length equals 15 residues. The V segment lost 4 bases and the J segment 3 bases; nucleotides outside the gene matches: 9. Germline lookup yields CDR1 SGHTA and CDR2 FQGNSA. DNA of the CDR3: TGTGCCAGCAGCTCCCCCCGGACTAGAGGCTACGAGCAGTACTTC. It yields the protein CASSSPRTRGYEQYF.